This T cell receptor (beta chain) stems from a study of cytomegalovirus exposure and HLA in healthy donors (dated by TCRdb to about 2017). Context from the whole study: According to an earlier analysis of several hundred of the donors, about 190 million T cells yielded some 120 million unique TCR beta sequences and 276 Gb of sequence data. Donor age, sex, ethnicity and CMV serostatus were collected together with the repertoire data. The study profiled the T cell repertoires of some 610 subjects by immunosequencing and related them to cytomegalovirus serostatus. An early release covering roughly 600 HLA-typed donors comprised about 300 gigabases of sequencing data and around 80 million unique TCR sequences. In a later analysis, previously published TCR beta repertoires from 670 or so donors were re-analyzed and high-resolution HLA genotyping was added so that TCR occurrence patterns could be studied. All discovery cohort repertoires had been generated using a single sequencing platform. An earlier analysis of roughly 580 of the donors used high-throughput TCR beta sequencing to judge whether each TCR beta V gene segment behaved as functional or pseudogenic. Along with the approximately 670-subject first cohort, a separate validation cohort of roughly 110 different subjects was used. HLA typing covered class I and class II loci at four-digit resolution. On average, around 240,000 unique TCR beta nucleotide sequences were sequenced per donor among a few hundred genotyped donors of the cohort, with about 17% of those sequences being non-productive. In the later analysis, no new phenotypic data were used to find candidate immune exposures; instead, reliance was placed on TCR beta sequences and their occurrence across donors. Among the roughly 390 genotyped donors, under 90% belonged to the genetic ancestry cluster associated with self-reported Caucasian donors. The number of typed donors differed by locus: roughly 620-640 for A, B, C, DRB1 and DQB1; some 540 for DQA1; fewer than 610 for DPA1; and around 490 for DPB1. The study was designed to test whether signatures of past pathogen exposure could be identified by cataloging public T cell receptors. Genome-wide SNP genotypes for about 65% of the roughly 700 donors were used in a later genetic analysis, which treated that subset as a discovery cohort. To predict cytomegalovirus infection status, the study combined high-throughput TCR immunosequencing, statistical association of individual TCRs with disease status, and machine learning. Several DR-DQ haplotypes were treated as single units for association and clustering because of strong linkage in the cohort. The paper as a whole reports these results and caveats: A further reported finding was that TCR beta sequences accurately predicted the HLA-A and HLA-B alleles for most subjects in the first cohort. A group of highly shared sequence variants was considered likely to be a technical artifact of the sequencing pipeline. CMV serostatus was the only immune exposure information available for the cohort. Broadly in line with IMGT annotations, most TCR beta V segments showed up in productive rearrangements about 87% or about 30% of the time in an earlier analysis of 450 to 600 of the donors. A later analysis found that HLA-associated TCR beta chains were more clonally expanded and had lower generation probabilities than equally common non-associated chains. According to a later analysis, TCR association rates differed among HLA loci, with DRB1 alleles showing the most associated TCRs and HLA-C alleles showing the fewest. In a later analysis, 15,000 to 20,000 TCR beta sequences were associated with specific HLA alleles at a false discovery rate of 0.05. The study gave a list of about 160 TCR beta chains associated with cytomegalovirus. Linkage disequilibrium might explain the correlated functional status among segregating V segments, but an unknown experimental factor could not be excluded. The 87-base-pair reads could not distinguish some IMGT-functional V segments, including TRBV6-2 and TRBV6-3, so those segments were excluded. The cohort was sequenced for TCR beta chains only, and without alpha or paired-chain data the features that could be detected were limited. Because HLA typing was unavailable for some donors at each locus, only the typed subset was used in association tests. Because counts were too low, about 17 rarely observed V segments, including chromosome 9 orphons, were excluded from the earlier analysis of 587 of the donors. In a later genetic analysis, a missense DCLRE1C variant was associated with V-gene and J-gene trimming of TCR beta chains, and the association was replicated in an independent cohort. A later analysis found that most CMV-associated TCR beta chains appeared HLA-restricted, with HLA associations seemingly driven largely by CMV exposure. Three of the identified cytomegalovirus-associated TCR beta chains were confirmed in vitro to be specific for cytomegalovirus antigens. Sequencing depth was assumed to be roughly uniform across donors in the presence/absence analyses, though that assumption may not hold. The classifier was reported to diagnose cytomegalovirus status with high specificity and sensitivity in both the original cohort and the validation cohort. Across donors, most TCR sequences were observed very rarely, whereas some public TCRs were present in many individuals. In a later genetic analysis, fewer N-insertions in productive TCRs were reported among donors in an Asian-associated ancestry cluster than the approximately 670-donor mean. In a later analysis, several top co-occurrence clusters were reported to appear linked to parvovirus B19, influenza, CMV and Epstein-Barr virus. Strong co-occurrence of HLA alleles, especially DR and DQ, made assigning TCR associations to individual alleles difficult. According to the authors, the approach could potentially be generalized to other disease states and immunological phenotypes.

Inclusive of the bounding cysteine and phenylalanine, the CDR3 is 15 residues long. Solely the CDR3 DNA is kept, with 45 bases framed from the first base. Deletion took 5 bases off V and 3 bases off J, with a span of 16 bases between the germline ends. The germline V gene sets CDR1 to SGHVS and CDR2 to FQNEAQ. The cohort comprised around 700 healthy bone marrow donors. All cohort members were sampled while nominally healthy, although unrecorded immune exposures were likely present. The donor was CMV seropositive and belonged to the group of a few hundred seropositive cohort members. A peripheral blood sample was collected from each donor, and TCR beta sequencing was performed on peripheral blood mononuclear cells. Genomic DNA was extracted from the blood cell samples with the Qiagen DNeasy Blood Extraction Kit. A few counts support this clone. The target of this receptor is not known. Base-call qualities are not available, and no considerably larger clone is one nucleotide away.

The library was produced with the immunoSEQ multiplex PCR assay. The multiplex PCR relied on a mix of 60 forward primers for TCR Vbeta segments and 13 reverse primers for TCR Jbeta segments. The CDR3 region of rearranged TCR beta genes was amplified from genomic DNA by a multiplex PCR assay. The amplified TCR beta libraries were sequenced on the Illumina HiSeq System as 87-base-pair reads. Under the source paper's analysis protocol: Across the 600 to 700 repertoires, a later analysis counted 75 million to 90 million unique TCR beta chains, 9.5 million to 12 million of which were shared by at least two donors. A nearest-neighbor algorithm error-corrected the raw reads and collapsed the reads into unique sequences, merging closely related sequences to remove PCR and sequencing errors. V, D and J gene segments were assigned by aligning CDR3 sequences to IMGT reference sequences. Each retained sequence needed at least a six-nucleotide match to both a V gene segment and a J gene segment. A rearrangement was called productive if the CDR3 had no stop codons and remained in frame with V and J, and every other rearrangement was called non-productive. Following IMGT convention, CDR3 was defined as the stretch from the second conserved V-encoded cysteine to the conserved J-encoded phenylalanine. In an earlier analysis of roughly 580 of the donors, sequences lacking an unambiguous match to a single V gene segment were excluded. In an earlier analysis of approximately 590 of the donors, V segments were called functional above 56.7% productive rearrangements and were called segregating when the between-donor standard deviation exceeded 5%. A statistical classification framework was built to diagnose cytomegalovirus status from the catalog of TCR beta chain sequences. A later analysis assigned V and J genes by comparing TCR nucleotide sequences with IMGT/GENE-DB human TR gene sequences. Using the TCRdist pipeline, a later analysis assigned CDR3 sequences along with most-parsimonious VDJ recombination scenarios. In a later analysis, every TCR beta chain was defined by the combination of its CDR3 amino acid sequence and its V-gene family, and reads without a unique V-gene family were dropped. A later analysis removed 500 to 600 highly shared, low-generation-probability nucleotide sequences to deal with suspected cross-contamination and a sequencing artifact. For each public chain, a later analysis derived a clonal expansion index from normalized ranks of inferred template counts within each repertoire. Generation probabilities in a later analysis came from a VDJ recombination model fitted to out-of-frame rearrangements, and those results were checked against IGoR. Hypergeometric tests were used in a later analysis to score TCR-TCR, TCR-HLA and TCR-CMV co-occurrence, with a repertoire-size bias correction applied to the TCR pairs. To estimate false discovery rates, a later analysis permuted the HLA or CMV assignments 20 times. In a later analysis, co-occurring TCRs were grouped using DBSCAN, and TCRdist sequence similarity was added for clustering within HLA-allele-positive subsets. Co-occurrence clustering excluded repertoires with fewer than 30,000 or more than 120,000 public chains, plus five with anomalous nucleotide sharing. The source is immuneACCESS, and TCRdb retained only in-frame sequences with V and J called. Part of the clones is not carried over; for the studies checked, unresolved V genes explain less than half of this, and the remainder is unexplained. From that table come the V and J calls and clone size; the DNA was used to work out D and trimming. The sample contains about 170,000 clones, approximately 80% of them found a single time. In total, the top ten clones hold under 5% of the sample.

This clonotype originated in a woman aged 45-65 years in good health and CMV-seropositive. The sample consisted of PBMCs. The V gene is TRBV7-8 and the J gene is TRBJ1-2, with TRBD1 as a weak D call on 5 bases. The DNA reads TGTGCCAGCAGCCCTGCTAGGAGGGGCGACTATGGCTACACCTTC. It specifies CASSPARRGDYGYTF.